The next 4 T cell receptor beta chains were all read from a single sample in a study of shared clonotypes between healthy human individuals. CD45RO-negative CD8 cells positively selected for CCR7 made up the naive population, which excluded terminally differentiated effector memory CD45RA+ cells. Method: immunoSEQ multiplex PCR; TCRdb's copy keeps in-frame clones and lacks some. This sample has over 2,000,000 clones; just under 95% occur once, and the top ten carry 1.5% to 2%. The source material was naive CD8+ T cells from PBMCs. The receptor source for this set is a man younger than 30 in good health. Some clones in this sample may be carry-over from other donors' samples.

The J gene is TRBJ2-7, the V gene TRBV9; no clear D gene. The V gene's germline CDR1 is SGDLS and CDR2 YYNGEE. V shed 0 bases and J shed 5 bases, with 12 bases lying between them. The CDR3 runs to 14 residues. DNA of the CDR3: TGTGCCAGCAGCGTAGAGGTAGGGTCCCACGAGCAGTACTTC. Its protein is CASSVEVGSHEQYF.

The V call is TRBV19, the J call TRBJ2-7; TRBD1 agrees at 8 bases. The CDR3 sequence is 15 residues long. CDR1 and CDR2 (germline): LNHDA, SQIVND (reference sequence). Losses at the gene ends were 5 bases for V and 1 base for J; bases not matched to a gene: 7. In nucleotides, the CDR3 is TGTGCCAGTAGTCTCAGACAGGGGTTATCCTACGAGCAGTACTTC. This codes for CASSLRQGLSYEQYF.

Note on this clone: Other DNA sequences in this sample translate to the same CDR3. J is TRBJ2-1 and V is TRBV5-4; D remains unclear. The V end was cut by 2 bases, the J end by 4 bases, with 4 bases between. The CDR3 is 12 residues long. Germline V gives CDR1 SGHNT, CDR2 YYREEE (reference sequence). The CDR3 here is CASSFGYNEQFF. Written as DNA, the CDR3 is TGTGCCAGCAGCTTTGGGTACAATGAGCAGTTCTTC. Together with reference TRBV5-4 and TRBJ2-1, the CDR3 gives the full variable domain: ETGVTQSPTHLIKTRGQQVTLRCSSQSGHNTVSWYQQALGQGPQFIFQYYREEENGRGNFPPRFSGLQFPNYSSELNVNALELDDSALYLCASSFGYNEQFFGPGTRLTVL.

The chain couples TRBV9 to TRBJ2-5; 10 bases agree with TRBD2. CDR1 is SGDLS and CDR2 is YYNGEE in the germline V gene. The V segment lost 0 bases and the J segment 3 bases; nucleotides outside the gene matches: 14. The CDR3 runs to 19 residues. The CDR3 nucleotides read TGTGCCAGCAGCGTAGGAGGGCTAGCGGGAGTTCCTGGGGAAGAGACCCAGTACTTC. Protein product: CASSVGGLAGVPGEETQYF.